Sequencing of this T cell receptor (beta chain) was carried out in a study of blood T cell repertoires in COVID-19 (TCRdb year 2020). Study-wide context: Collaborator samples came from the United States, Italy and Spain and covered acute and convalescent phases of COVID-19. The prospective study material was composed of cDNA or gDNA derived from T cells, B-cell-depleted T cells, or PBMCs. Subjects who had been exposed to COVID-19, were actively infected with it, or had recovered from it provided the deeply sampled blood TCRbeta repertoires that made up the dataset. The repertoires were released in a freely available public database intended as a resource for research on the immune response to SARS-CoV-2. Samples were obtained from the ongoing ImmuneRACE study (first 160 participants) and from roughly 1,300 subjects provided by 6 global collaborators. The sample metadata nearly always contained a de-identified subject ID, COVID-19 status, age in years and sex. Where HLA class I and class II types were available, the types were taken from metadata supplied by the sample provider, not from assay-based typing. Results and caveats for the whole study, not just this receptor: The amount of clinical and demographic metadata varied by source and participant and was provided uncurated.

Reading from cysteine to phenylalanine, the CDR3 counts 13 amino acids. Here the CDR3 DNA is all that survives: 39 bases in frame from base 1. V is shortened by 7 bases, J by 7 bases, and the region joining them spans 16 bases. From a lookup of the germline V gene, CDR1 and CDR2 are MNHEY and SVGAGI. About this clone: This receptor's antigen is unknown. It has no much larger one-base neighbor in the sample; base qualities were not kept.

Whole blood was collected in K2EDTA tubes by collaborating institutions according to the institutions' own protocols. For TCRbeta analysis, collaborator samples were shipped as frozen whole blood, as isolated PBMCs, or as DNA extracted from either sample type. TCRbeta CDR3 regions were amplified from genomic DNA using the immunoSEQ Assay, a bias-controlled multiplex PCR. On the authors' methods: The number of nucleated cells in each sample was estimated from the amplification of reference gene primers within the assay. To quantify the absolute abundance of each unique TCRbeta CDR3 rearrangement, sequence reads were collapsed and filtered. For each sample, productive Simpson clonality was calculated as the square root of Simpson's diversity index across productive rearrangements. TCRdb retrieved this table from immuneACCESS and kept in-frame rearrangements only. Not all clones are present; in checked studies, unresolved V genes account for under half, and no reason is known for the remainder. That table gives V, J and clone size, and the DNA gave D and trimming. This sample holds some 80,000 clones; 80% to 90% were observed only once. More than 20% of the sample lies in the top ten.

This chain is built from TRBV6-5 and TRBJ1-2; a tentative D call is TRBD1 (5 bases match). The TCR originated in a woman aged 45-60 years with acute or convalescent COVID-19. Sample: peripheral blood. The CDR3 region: CASTARGEGGYTF. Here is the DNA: TGTGCCAGCACCGCACGGGGGGAGGGTGGCTACACCTTC.